The T cell receptor beta chain described here comes from a study of T-cell memory formation after mild COVID-19. The V and J ends lost 6 bases and 1 base respectively, with 15 bases between them. The germline V gene encodes CDR1 DFQATT and CDR2 SNEGSKA (reference sequence). This CDR3 region has 14 residues. TCRdb ran MiXCR on the 5' RACE reads and lists one entry per CDR3 protein. The top ten hold 22% of the sample, which has under 300,000 distinct CDR3 sequences, over 8.5% seen once. The rearrangement links TRBV20-1 to TRBJ2-5; TRBD2 might be the D (8 bases). The receptor was derived from a man between 18 and 35 years old who had mild COVID-19 (a few samples of this study predate the infection). Cell type and time point are not known. Material for sequencing was PBMCs or a T cell subset sorted from them (not recorded which). CDR3 sequence (DNA): TGCAGTGCCCGGCGGGGGGACAGCCAAGAGACCCAGTACTTC. Translating it yields CSARRGDSQETQYF.